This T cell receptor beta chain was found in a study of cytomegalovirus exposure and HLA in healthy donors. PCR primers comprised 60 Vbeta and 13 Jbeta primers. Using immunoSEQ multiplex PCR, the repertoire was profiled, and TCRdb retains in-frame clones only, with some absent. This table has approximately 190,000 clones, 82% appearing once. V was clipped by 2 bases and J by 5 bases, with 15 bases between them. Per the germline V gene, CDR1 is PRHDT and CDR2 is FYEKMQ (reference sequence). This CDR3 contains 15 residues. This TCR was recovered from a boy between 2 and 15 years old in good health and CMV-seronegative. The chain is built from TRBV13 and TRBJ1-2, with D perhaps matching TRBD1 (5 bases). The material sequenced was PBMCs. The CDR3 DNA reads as TGTGCCAGCAGCTTAAGGGGCAGAGGAGGGTATGGCTACACCTTC. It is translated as CASSLRGRGGYGYTF.